Listed here are 20 T cell receptor beta chains from one sample, sequenced in a study of cytomegalovirus exposure and HLA in healthy donors. Primers: 60 Vbeta forward and 13 Jbeta reverse. Here immunoSEQ multiplex PCR was the method, and the copy in TCRdb shows in-frame clones only, minus some. Seen here are roughly 130,000 clones, roughly 73% observed once, and the top ten hold 1% to 1.5%. The sequencing input was PBMCs. The receptors were sampled from a woman aged 40 to 50 in good health and CMV-seronegative.

This chain uses TRBV21-1 with TRBJ1-5. TRBV21-1 is a pseudogene segment. This CDR3 is built from 14 residues. CDR3 amino acids: CASSKAGVNQPQHF. For the CDR3, the DNA is TGTGCCAGCAGCAAAGCCGGGGTCAATCAGCCCCAGCATTTT.

The chain links TRBV7-3 to TRBJ2-1; D is possibly TRBD2 (5 bases). In germline, CDR1 is SGHTA, CDR2 FQGTGA. The CDR3 runs to 13 residues. Trimming removed 5 bases at V and 7 bases at J, with 12 bases between. The CDR3 here is CASSPYSGNEQFF. The CDR3 DNA follows: TGTGCCAGCAGCCCTTATTCGGGGAATGAGCAGTTCTTC. The full variable domain, its missing parts supplied by reference TRBV7-3 and TRBJ2-1, is GAGVSQTPSNKVTEKGKYVELRCDPISGHTALYWYRQSLGQGPEFLIYFQGTGAADDSGLPNDRFFAVRPEGSVSTLKIQRTERGDSAVYLCASSPYSGNEQFFGPGTRLTVL.

The chain recombines TRBV4-1 with TRBJ1-6, with TRBD1 matching 9 bases. Germline-derived CDR1 and CDR2 are MGHRA and YSYEKL. CDR3 length: 15 amino acids. The V and J ends lost 5 bases and 7 bases, in that order; junction bases with no gene match: 6. The CDR3 sequence is CASSSRTGANSPLHF. In DNA form, the CDR3 reads TGCGCCAGCAGCTCCCGGACAGGGGCGAATTCACCCCTCCACTTT.

This clone was recorded a few times. This sequence joins TRBV19 and TRBJ1-2; 7 positions agree with TRBD1. V shed 1 base and J 9 bases; nucleotides not matched to a gene: 8. The CDR3 is made up of 14 amino acids. Germline CDR1 reads LNHDA; CDR2 reads SQIVND (reference sequence). Here the CDR3 DNA reads TGTGCCAGTAGTATAGTTTTGACAGGGACGAGCTACACCTTC. It yields the protein CASSIVLTGTSYTF.

Only one count was recorded for this clone. This chain connects TRBV6-1 to TRBJ2-1; 7 bases are shared with TRBD1. Losses at the gene ends were 1 base for V and 5 bases for J; bases not matched to a gene: 8. Germline V gene sequence: CDR1 MNHNS, CDR2 SASEGT. This CDR3 has 16 amino acids. The CDR3 loop is CASSEVTGVTHNEQFF. The CDR3 DNA follows: TGTGCCAGCAGTGAAGTAACAGGGGTCACACACAATGAGCAGTTCTTC.

There are a few counts of this clone. The gene calls are TRBV6-1 and TRBJ2-5; D not certain. Germline V lookup: CDR1 MNHNS, CDR2 SASEGT. This CDR3 is built from 16 residues. Trimming took 1 base from V and 5 from J, leaving 17 bases between them. CDR3 loop: CASSEDRFGFMETQYF. CDR3 sequence (DNA): TGTGCCAGCAGTGAAGATAGATTCGGGTTCATGGAGACCCAGTACTTC.

The gene calls are TRBV7-9 and TRBJ1-2, with D perhaps matching TRBD1 (5 bases). The V end was cut by 5 bases, the J end by 8 bases, with 18 bases between. This CDR3 region has 14 residues. Germline CDR1 and CDR2: SEHNR and FQNEAQ (reference sequence). The CDR3 here is CASSPSLGAGGYTF. DNA for the CDR3: TGTGCCAGCAGCCCGAGCCTGGGTGCAGGGGGCTACACCTTC.

The chain links TRBV19 to TRBJ1-2; D not resolved. CDR3 length equals 15 residues. Germline V gives CDR1 LNHDA, CDR2 SQIVND (reference sequence). V was cut by 5 bases and J by 7 bases, with 20 bases left in between. CDR3 nucleotides: TGTGCCAGTAGTGGCATGGAGTGGATAGATCCTGGCTACACCTTC. Amino acids: CASSGMEWIDPGYTF.

This sequence joins TRBV2 and TRBJ1-2; no reliable D call. Trimming cost V 3 bases and J 2 bases, with 10 bases left between them. From germline, CDR1 is SNHLY and CDR2 FYNNEI. The CDR3 runs to 14 residues. The CDR3 DNA follows: TGTGCCAGCAGTGATAGACACTTGAACTATGGCTACACCTTC. Its protein product is CASSDRHLNYGYTF.

The chain couples TRBV6-5 to TRBJ2-4; a possible D gene is TRBD2 (5 bases). CDR3 size: 13 residues. Trimming left V 6 bases short and J 9 bases short, with 15 bases between. The germline V gene has CDR1 MNHEY and CDR2 SVGAGI. This CDR3 is CASRSEGFAIQYF. DNA for the CDR3: TGTGCCAGCAGATCCGAGGGTTTCGCCATTCAGTACTTC.

The chain carries TRBV4-2 and TRBJ1-6; D ambiguous. V was pared by 0 bases and J by 12 bases, with 21 bases between. This CDR3 has 17 residues. Germline loops: CDR1 LGHNA, CDR2 YNFKEQ. The CDR3 here is CASSQESFISPAEPLHF. For the CDR3, the DNA is TGTGCCAGCAGCCAAGAAAGTTTTATATCCCCCGCGGAACCCCTCCACTTT.

The J gene is TRBJ2-3, the V gene TRBV28, with a possible D match to TRBD2 (5 bases). Germline V lookup: CDR1 MDHEN, CDR2 SYDVKM. This CDR3 has 16 amino acids. Trimming shortened V by 5 bases and J by 0 bases, and 15 bases separated the two germline ends. CDR3 region: CASSLPLGVSTDTQYF. In DNA, the CDR3 is TGTGCCAGCAGTCTACCACTCGGGGTTAGCACAGATACGCAGTATTTT.

The gene calls are TRBV5-5 and TRBJ1-6; 9 nucleotides match TRBD1. Germline V lookup: CDR1 SGHKS, CDR2 YYEKEE (reference sequence). CDR3 length: 15 amino acids. J was trimmed by 6 bases and V by 4 bases; bases with no gene match: 5. The chain's CDR3 is CASSQGQGINSPLHF. The CDR3, as DNA: TGTGCCAGCAGCCAGGGACAGGGAATTAATTCACCCCTCCACTTT. The full variable domain, its missing parts supplied by reference TRBV5-5 and TRBJ1-6, is DAGVTQSPTHLIKTRGQQVTLRCSPISGHKSVSWYQQVLGQGPQFIFQYYEKEERGRGNFPDRFSARQFPNYSSELNVNALLLGDSALYLCASSQGQGINSPLHFGNGTRLTVT.

The CDR3, as DNA: TGCAGCGTTGAGATGCTAAGCTACAATGAGCAGTTCTTC. Amino acids: CSVEMLSYNEQFF. The V gene is TRBV29-1, the J gene TRBJ2-1; no reliable D call. Germline CDR1 SQVTM, CDR2 ANQGSEA. The CDR3 spans 13 residues. Trimming left V 3 bases short and J 3 bases short, with 9 bases between.

This clone was counted between two and nine times. This chain uses TRBV6-6 with TRBJ1-5, with TRBD1 matching over 7 bases. The germline CDR1 and CDR2 sequences are MNHNY and SVGAGI (reference sequence). With V trimmed by 0 bases and J by 5 bases, 7 bases remained unmatched. The CDR3 sequence is 16 residues long. For the CDR3, the DNA is TGTGCCAGCAGTTACTCGCGTGGGACAGAGGATCAGCCCCAGCATTTT. Its translation is CASSYSRGTEDQPQHF.

CDR3 region: CASSSCLEGASYSNQPQHF. The CDR3 nucleotides read TGTGCCAGCAGCTCCTGCCTAGAAGGCGCGTCTTATAGCAATCAGCCCCAGCATTTT. The rearrangement uses TRBV7-3 and TRBJ1-5; no firm D call. The CDR3 runs 19 residues. Between the trimmed V and J ends, which lost 4 bases and 0 bases, there was a span of 22 bases. CDR1 is SGHTA and CDR2 is FQGTGA in the germline V gene.

J is TRBJ2-2 and V is TRBV27, with 16 positions matching TRBD2. The CDR3 loop spans 20 amino acids. Germline loops: CDR1 MNHEY, CDR2 SMNVEV (reference sequence). Trimming took 5 bases from V and 3 from J; bases not matched to a gene: 12. The CDR3, as DNA: TGTGCCAGCAGTGCCCAGGGGGGACTAGCGGGGGGGCCCGACACCGGGGAGCTGTTTTTT. Protein sequence: CASSAQGGLAGGPDTGELFF.

The rearrangement links TRBV29-1 to TRBJ2-3; D may be TRBD2 (6 bases). The V end lost 8 bases, the J end lost 0 bases, and 18 bases lay between the germline ends. Germline values: CDR1 SQVTM, CDR2 ANQGSEA. The CDR3 runs 15 residues. Written as DNA, the CDR3 is TGCAGCCACAACCCCACCGGGACTAGCACAGATACGCAGTATTTT. Amino acids: CSHNPTGTSTDTQYF.

The rearrangement links TRBV5-6 to TRBJ1-1, with D tentatively TRBD1 (5 bases). CDR3 length equals 13 residues. In germline, CDR1 is SGHDT, CDR2 YYEEEE. Trimming left V 2 bases short and J 5 bases short, with 10 bases between. The CDR3 nucleotides read TGTGCCAGCAGCTTTGGTGGGGGGACTGAAGCTTTCTTT. It is translated as CASSFGGGTEAFF.

The V call is TRBV28, the J call TRBJ1-3, with D unresolved. This CDR3 comprises 14 residues. Germline V CDR1 and CDR2: MDHEN, SYDVKM. Trimming took off 5 bases at V and 0 bases at J, with 8 bases between the two ends. The CDR3 protein is CASSQTGSGNTIYF. Here the CDR3 DNA reads TGTGCCAGCAGTCAAACGGGCTCTGGAAACACCATATATTTT.